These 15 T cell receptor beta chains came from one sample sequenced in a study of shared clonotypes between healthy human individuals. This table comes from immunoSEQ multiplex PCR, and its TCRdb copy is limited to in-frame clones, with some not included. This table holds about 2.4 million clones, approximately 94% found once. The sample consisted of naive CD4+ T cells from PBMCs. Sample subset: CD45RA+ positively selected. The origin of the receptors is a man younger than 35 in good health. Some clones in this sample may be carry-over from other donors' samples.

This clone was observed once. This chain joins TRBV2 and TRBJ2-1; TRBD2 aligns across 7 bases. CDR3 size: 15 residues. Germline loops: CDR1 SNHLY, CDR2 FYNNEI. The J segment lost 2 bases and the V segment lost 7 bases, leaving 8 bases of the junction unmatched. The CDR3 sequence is CASKPGLLPYNEQFF. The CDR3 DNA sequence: TGTGCCAGCAAACCGGGACTACTCCCCTACAATGAGCAGTTCTTC.

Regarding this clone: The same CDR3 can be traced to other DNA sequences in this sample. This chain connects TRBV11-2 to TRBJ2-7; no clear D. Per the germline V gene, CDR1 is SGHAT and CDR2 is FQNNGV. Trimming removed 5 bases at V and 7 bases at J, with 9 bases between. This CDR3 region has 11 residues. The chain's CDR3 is CASSRLWEQYF. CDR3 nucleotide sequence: TGTGCCAGCAGCCGCCTCTGGGAGCAGTACTTC. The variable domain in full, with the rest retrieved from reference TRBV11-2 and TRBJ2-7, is EAGVAQSPRYKIIEKRQSVAFWCNPISGHATLYWYQQILGQGPKLLIQFQNNGVVDDSQLPKDRFSAERLKGVDSTLKIQPAKLEDSAVYLCASSRLWEQYFGPGTRLTVT.

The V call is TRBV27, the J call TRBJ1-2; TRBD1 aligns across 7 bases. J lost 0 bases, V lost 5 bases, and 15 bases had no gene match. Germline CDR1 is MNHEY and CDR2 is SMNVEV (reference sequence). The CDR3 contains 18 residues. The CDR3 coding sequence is TGTGCCAGCAGTCGGGACAGTCAAAGGGGTTTCCCTAACTATGGCTACACCTTC. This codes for CASSRDSQRGFPNYGYTF.

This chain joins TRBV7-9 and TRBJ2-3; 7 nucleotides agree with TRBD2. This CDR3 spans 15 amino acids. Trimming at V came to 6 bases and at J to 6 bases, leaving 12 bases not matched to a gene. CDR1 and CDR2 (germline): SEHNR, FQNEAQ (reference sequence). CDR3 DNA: TGTGCCAGCAGTCCGGGACTACCTAGTGCGGATACGCAGTATTTT. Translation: CASSPGLPSADTQYF.

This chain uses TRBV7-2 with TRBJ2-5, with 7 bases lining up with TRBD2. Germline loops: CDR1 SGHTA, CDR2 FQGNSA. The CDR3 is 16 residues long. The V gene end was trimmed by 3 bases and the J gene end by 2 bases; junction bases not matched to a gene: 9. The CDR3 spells CASSFVGSGGQETQYF. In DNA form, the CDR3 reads TGTGCCAGCAGCTTTGTTGGGTCGGGAGGTCAAGAGACCCAGTACTTC.

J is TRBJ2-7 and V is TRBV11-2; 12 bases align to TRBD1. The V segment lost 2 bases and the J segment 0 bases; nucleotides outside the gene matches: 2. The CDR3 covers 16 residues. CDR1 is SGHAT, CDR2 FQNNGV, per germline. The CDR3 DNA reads TGTGCCAGCAGCTTAAGGGGACAGGGGGCCTCCTACGAGCAGTACTTC. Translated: CASSLRGQGASYEQYF.

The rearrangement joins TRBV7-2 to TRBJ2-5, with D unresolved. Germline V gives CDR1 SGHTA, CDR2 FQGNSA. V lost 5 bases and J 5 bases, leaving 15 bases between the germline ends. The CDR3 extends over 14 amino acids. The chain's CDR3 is CASSAAEDVETQYF. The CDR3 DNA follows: TGTGCCAGCAGCGCGGCAGAGGATGTGGAGACCCAGTACTTC.

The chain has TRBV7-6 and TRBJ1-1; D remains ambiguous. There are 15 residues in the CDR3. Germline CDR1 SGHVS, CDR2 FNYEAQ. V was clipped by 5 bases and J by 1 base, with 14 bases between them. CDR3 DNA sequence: TGTGCCAGCAGCCAACGCGCCGGGTCGAACACTGAAGCTTTCTTT. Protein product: CASSQRAGSNTEAFF.

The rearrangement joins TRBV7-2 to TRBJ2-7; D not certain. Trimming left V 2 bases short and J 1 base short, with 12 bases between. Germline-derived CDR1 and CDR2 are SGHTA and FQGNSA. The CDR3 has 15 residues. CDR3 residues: CASSLLELLSYEQYF. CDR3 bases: TGTGCCAGCAGCTTATTAGAGCTCCTATCCTACGAGCAGTACTTC.

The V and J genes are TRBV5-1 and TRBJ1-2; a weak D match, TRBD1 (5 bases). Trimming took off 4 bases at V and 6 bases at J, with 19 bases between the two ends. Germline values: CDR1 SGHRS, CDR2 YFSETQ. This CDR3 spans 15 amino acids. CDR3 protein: CASSPDLRAVNGYTF. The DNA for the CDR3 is TGCGCCAGCAGCCCCGATCTCAGGGCAGTAAATGGCTACACCTTC.

CDR3 in DNA: TGTGCCAGCAGTTACTCGGCCGAACAACGGACCCAGTACTTC. Its translation: CASSYSAEQRTQYF. The chain links TRBV6-5 to TRBJ2-5; unclear D gene. From germline, CDR1 is MNHEY and CDR2 SVGAGI. The CDR3 consists of 14 residues. V gave up 0 bases and J gave up 7 bases, with 12 bases separating them.

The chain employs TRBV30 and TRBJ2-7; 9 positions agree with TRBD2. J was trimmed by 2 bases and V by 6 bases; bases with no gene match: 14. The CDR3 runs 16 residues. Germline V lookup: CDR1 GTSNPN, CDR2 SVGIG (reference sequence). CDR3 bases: TGTGCCTGCCGCTTGGCGGAGACTAGCGGTCCCTACGAGCAGTACTTC. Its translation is CACRLAETSGPYEQYF.

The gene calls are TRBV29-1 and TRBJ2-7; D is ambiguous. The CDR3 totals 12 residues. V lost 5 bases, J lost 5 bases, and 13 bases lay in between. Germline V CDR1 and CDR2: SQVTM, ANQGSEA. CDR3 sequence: CSVYTWHDEQYF. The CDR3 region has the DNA TGCAGCGTTTATACTTGGCACGACGAGCAGTACTTC.

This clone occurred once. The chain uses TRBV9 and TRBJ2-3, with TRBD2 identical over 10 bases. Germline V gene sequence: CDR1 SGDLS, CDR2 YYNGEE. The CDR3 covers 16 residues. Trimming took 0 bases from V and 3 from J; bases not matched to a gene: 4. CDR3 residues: CASSVVAGGETDTQYF. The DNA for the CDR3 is TGTGCCAGCAGCGTAGTAGCGGGAGGTGAAACAGATACGCAGTATTTT.

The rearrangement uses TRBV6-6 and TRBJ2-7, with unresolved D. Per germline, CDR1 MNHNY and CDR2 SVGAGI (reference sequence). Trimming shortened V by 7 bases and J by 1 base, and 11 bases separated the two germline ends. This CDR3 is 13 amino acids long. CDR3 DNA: TGTGCCAGCACAAGACTCGGGTCCTACGAGCAGTACTTC. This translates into CASTRLGSYEQYF.